The TCR beta chain under discussion was sequenced for a study of blood T cell repertoires in COVID-19. Germline-derived CDR1 and CDR2 are MNHEY and SVGAGI. Trimming took 6 bases from V and 4 from J; bases not matched to a gene: 9. The CDR3 covers 15 residues. TCRdb's table, derived via immunoSEQ multiplex PCR, lists solely in-frame clones and lacks some. The table shows around 300,000 clones, with about nine tenths occurring only once. Material: peripheral blood. V gene TRBV6-5 combines with J gene TRBJ2-1; TRBD2 aligns across 7 bases. The sequence was collected from a woman aged 25 to 39 with active or convalescent COVID-19. The CDR3, as DNA: TGTGCCAGCAGCCCACGAGCGGGGAGTTACAATGAGCAGTTCTTC. Translated, it gives CASSPRAGSYNEQFF.